This TCR beta chain was captured by sequencing in a study of blood T cell repertoires in COVID-19. The germline CDR1 and CDR2 sequences are LNHDA and SQIVND (reference sequence). The CDR3 has 14 amino acids. The ends were cut back, 5 bases at V and 3 bases at J, with 10 bases in the middle. Data came from immunoSEQ multiplex PCR; TCRdb stores just in-frame clones and leaves some out. Here the sample spans a few hundred thousand clones, roughly 86% being singletons. The clonotype originates from a man younger than 35 with active or convalescent COVID-19. The sample comprised peripheral blood. The chain employs TRBV19 and TRBJ2-2; D possibly corresponds to TRBD2 (6 bases). Written as DNA, the CDR3 is TGTGCCAGTAGTCGCGGGATCGACACCGGGGAGCTGTTTTTT. This encodes CASSRGIDTGELFF.